The entry below gives a single T cell receptor beta chain sequence along with its context. The data belong to a study of blood T cell repertoires in COVID-19. Study context: Sites in the United States, Italy and Spain provided acute and convalescent COVID-19 samples. T cells, B-cell-depleted T cells, or PBMCs provided the cDNA or gDNA that served as material.

The assay was immunoSEQ multiplex PCR, and TCRdb's table has in-frame clones only and misses some. The table lists fewer than 350,000 clones, approximately 91% of them singletons, with roughly 2.1% in the top ten. In terms of age and location, participants ranged from roughly 18 to 90 years and lived in under 30 US areas. Donors were grouped by their self-reported clinical history. The V and J ends lost 3 bases and 0 bases, in that order; junction bases with no gene match: 3. CDR1 is SNHLY, CDR2 FYNNEI, per germline. This CDR3 comprises 15 residues. This receptor was identified in a woman in her 40s with acute COVID-19. Material: PBMCs or T cells enriched from blood (not recorded which). V usage is TRBV2 and J usage is TRBJ2-3, with TRBD2 identical over 7 bases. DNA of the CDR3: TGTGCCAGCAGTGACCAAGCGGGAAGCACAGATACGCAGTATTTT. This sequence encodes CASSDQAGSTDTQYF.